This entry features one T cell receptor (beta chain) sequence. Its specificity is unknown. Naive CD8 cells lacked CD45RO, underwent positive selection for CCR7 and left out terminally differentiated effector memory CD45RA+ cells. Germline V lookup: CDR1 WSHSY, CDR2 SAAADI. The V end lost 3 bases, the J end lost 7 bases, and 18 bases lay between the germline ends. This CDR3 spans 15 amino acids. The record originates from a study of shared clonotypes between healthy human individuals. Study as a whole: Each donor had three CD4 naive, three CD4 memory, two CD8 naive and one CD8 memory plate.

General study results and limits: Across subsets, estimated richness was generally greater for naive than for memory populations. Sharing across four donors was highest in naive CD4 (roughly 5%) and lowest in memory CD8 (approximately 0.4%).

Produced via immunoSEQ multiplex PCR; TCRdb's table is partial and in-frame only. The profile covers around 610,000 clones, with roughly 96% appearing a single time and more than 0.085% taken by the ten largest. Input material: naive CD8+ T cells sorted from blood. This receptor was obtained from a woman younger than 45 in good health. J is TRBJ1-2 and V is TRBV10-2; the D gene is possibly TRBD1 (6 bases). The CDR3 spells CASSDYREVFFGYTF. The DNA of the CDR3 is TGCGCCAGCAGTGACTACAGGGAGGTATTTTTTGGCTACACCTTC.